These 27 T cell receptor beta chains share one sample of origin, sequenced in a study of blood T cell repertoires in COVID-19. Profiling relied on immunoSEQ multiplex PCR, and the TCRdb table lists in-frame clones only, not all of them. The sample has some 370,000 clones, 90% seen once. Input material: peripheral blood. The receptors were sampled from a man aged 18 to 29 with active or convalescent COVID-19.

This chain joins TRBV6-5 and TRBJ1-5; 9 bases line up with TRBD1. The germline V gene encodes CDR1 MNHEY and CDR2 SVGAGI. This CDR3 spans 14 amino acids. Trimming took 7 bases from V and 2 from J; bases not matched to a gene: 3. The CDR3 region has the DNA TGTGCCAGCATCGGGGACAGGGGCAATCAGCCCCAGCATTTT. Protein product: CASIGDRGNQPQHF.

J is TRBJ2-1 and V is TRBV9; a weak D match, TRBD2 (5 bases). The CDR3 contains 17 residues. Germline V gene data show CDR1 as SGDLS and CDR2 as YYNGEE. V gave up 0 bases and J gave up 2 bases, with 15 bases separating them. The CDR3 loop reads CASSVAGLARPYNEQFF. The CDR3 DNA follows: TGTGCCAGCAGCGTAGCTGGGCTAGCACGACCCTACAATGAGCAGTTCTTC.

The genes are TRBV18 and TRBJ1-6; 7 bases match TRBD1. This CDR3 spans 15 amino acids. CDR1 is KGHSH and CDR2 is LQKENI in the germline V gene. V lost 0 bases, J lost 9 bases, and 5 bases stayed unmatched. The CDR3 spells CASSPPYRGGSPLHF. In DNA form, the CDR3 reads TGTGCCAGCTCACCACCGTACAGGGGAGGTTCACCCCTCCACTTT.

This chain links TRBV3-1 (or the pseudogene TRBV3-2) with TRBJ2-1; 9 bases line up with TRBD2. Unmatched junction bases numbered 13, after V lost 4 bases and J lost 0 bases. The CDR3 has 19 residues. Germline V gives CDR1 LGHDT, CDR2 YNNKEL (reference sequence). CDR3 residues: CASSPSGGRPYSSYNEQFF. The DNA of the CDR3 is TGTGCCAGCAGCCCAAGCGGGGGGAGACCCTACAGCTCCTACAATGAGCAGTTCTTC.

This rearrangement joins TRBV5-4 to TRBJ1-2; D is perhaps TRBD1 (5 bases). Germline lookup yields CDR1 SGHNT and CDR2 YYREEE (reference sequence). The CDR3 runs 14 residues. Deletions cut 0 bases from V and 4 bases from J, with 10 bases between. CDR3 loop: CASSLGGRPYGYTF. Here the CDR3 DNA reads TGTGCCAGCAGCTTGGGGGGCAGGCCCTATGGCTACACCTTC.

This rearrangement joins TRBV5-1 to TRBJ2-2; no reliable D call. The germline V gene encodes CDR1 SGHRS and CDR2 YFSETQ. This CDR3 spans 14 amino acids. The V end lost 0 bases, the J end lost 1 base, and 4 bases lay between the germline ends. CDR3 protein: CASSLVMNTGELFF. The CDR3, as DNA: TGCGCCAGCAGCTTGGTTATGAACACCGGGGAGCTGTTTTTT.

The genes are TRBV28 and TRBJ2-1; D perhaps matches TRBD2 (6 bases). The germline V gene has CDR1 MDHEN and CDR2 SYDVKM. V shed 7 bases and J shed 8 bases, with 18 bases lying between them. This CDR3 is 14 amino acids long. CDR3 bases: TGTGCCAGCATCAAACCGGGACTGAGGGATGAGCAGTTCTTC. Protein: CASIKPGLRDEQFF. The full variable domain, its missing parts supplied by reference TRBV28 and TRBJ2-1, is DVKVTQSSRYLVKRTGEKVFLECVQDMDHENMFWYRQDPGLGLRLIYFSYDVKMKEKGDIPEGYSVSREKKERFSLILESASTNQTSMYLCASIKPGLRDEQFFGPGTRLTVL.

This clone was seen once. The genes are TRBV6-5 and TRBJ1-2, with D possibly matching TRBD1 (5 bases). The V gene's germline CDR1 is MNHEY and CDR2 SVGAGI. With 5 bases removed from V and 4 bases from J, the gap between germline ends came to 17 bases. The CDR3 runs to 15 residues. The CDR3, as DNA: TGTGCCAGCAGTCGCGCCGGGACTAGCCCCTATGGCTACACCTTC. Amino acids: CASSRAGTSPYGYTF.

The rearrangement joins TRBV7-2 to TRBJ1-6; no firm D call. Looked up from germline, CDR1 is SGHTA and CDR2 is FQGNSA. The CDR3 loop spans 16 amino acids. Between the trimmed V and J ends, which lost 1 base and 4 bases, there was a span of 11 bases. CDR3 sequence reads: CASSLDSMPYNSPLHF. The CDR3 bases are TGTGCCAGCAGCTTAGACAGTATGCCTTATAATTCACCCCTCCACTTT.

This CDR3 reads CASSHRRRETQYF. CDR3 nucleotides: TGTGCCAGCAGCCACCGCAGGAGGGAGACCCAGTACTTC. The chain employs TRBV3-1 (or the pseudogene TRBV3-2) and TRBJ2-5; tentative D call: TRBD2 (5 bases). The CDR3 runs 13 residues. Between the trimmed V and J ends, which lost 3 bases and 5 bases, there was a span of 10 bases. Germline V gene data show CDR1 as LGHDT and CDR2 as YNNKEL (reference sequence).

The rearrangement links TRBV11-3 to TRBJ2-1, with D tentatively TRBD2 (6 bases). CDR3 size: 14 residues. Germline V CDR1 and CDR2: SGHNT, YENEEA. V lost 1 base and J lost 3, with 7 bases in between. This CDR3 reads CASSLAGVYNEQFF. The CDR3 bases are TGTGCCAGCAGCTTAGCGGGGGTCTACAATGAGCAGTTCTTC.

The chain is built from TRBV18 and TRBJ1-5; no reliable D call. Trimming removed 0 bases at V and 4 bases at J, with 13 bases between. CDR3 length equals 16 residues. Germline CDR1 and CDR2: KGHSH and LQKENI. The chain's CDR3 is CASSPPSRAGNQPQHF. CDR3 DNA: TGTGCCAGCTCACCACCCTCCCGGGCGGGGAATCAGCCCCAGCATTTT. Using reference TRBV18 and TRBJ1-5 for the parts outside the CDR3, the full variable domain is NAGVMQNPRHLVRRRGQEARLRCSPMKGHSHVYWYRQLPEEGLKFMVYLQKENIIDESGMPKERFSAEFPKEGPSILRIQQVVRGDSAAYFCASSPPSRAGNQPQHFGDGTRLSIL.

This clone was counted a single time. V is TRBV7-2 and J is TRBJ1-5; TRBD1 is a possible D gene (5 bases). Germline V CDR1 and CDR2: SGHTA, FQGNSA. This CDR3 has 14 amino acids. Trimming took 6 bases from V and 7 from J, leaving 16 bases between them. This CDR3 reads CASRSGGYSQPQHF. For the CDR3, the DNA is TGTGCCAGCAGGTCGGGGGGGTACAGCCAGCCCCAGCATTTT. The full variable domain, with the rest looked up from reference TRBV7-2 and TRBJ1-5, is GAGVSQSPSNKVTEKGKDVELRCDPISGHTALYWYRQSLGQGLEFLIYFQGNSAPDKSGLPSDRFSAERTGGSVSTLTIQRTQQEDSAVYLCASRSGGYSQPQHFGDGTRLSIL.

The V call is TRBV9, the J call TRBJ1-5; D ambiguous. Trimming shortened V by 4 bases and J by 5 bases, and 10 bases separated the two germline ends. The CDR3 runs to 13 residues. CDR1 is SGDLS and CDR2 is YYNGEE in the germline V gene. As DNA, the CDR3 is TGTGCCAGCAGCCCAGACACGTATCAGCCCCAGCATTTT. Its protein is CASSPDTYQPQHF.

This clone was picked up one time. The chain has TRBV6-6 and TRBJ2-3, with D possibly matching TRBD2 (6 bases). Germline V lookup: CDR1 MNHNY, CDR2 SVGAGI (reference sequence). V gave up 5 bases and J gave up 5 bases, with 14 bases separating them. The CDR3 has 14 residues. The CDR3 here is CASSTTRPGDTQYF. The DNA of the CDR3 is TGTGCCAGCAGTACGACTAGGCCCGGAGATACGCAGTATTTT.

The CDR3 DNA follows: TGTGCCAGCAGTTTATACCTCCCCTGGGGAGTTAAGGGCAATGAGCAGTTCTTC. Amino acids: CASSLYLPWGVKGNEQFF. This chain uses TRBV27 with TRBJ2-1; D possibly corresponds to TRBD2 (5 bases). Trimming took 1 base from V and 6 from J, leaving 22 bases between them. CDR3 length: 18 residues. CDR1 is MNHEY, CDR2 SMNVEV, per germline (reference sequence).

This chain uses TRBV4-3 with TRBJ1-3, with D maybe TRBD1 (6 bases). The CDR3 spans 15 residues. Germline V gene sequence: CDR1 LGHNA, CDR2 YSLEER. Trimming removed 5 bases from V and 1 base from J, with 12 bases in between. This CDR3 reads CASSTDRTSGNTIYF. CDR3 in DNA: TGCGCCAGCAGCACCGACAGGACGTCTGGAAACACCATATATTTT.

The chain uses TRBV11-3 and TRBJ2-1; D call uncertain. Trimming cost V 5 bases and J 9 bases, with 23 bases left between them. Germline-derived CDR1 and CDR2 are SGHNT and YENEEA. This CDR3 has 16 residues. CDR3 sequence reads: CASSNVRSVSLGEQFF. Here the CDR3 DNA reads TGTGCCAGCAGCAACGTAAGGAGCGTCTCCCTTGGTGAGCAGTTCTTC.

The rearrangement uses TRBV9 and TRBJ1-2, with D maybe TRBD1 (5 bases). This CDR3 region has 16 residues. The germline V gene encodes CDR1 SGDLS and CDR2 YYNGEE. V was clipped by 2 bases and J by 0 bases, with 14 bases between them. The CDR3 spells CASSVGTGATNYGYTF. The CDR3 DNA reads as TGTGCCAGCAGCGTCGGAACAGGTGCCACTAACTATGGCTACACCTTC. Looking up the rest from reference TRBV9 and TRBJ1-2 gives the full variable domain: DSGVTQTPKHLITATGQRVTLRCSPRSGDLSVYWYQQSLDQGLQFLIQYYNGEERAKGNILERFSAQQFPDLHSELNLSSLELGDSALYFCASSVGTGATNYGYTFGSGTRLTVV.

The CDR3: CASSVLAATYEQYF. The CDR3 coding sequence is TGTGCCAGCAGCGTATTAGCGGCAACCTACGAGCAGTACTTC. V usage is TRBV7-2 and J usage is TRBJ2-7, with a possible D match to TRBD2 (6 bases). The germline V and J ends were trimmed by 5 bases and 2 bases, with 13 bases remaining between them. The CDR3 is 14 amino acids. Germline V gives CDR1 SGHTA, CDR2 FQGNSA.

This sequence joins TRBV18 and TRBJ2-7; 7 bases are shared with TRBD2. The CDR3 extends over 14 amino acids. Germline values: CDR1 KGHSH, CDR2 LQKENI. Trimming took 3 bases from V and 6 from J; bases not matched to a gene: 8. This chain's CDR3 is CASSPLAEALEQYF. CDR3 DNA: TGTGCCAGCTCACCCCTAGCGGAGGCTCTCGAGCAGTACTTC. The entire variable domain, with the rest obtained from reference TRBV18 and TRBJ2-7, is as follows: NAGVMQNPRHLVRRRGQEARLRCSPMKGHSHVYWYRQLPEEGLKFMVYLQKENIIDESGMPKERFSAEFPKEGPSILRIQQVVRGDSAAYFCASSPLAEALEQYFGPGTRLTVT.

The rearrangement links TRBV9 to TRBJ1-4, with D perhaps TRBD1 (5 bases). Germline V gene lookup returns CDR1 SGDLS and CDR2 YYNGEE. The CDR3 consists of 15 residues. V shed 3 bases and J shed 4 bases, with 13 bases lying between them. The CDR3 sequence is CASSAGGTDNEKLFF. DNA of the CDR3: TGTGCCAGCAGCGCGGGGGGGACCGATAATGAAAAACTGTTTTTT.

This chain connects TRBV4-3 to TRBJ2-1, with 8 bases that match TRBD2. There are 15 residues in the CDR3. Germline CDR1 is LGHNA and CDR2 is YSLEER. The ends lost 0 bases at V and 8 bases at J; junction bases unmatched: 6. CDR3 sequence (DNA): TGCGCCAGCAGCCAAGACGGGAGGGGGGTCGATGAGCAGTTCTTC. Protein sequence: CASSQDGRGVDEQFF.

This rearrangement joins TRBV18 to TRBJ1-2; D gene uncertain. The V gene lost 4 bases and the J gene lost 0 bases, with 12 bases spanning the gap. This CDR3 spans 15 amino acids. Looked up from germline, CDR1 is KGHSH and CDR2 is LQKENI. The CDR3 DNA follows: TGTGCCAGCTCACATACAGACGAACCTAACTATGGCTACACCTTC. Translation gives CASSHTDEPNYGYTF.

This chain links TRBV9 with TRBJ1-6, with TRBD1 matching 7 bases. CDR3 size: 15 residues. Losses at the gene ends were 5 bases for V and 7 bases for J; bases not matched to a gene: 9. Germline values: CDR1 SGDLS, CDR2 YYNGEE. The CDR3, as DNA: TGTGCCAGCAGTGCCCAGGGGGGCGGGAATTCACCCCTCCACTTT. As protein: CASSAQGGGNSPLHF.

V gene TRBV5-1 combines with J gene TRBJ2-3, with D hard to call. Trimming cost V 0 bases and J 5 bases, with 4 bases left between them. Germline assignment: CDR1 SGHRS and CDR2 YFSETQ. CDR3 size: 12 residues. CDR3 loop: CASSLDRDTQYF. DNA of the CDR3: TGCGCCAGCAGCTTGGATAGAGATACGCAGTATTTT.

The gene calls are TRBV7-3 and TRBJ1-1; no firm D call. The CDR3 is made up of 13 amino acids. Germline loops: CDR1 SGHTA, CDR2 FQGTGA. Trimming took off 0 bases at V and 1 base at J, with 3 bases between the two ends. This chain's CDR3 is CASSLTGNTEAFF. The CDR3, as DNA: TGTGCCAGCAGCTTAACCGGGAACACTGAAGCTTTCTTT.